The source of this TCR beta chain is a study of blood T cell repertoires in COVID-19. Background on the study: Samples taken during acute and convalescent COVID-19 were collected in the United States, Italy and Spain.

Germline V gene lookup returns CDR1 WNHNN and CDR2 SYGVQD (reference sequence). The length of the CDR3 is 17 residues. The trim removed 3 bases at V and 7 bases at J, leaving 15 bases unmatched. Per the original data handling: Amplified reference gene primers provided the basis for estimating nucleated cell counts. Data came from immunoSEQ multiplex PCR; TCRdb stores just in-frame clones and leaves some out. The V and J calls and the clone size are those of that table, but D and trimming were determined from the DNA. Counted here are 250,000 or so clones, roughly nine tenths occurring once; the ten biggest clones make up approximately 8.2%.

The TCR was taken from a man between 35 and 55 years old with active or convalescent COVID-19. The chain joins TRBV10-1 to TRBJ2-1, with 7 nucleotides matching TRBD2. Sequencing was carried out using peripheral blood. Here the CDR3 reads CASSDFGGWERPNEQFF. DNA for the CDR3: TGCGCCAGCAGTGACTTCGGGGGGTGGGAGCGACCTAATGAGCAGTTCTTC.